This TCR beta chain was found in a study of T cells expressing NK-cell markers. Study-wide results and caveats: Each of roughly 6 donors carried dominant NKG2C+ clonotypes accounting for about 1.0-7.0% of CD8+ T cells.

TCRdb reprocessed the 5' RACE reads, keeping one entry per CDR3 protein, no DNA. This sample contains 300,000 to 500,000 distinct CDR3 sequences. Remarks on this clonotype: Its target is unknown.

The CDR3 consists of 13 residues. In germline, CDR1 is LGHDT, CDR2 YNNKEL (reference sequence). The genes are TRBV3-1 and TRBJ1-2; TCRdb indicates TRBD1, and absent DNA this call remains unverified. Sequenced sample: blood T cells: a sorted CD56 or NKG2C T cell subset, CD4+ or CD8+ T cells, or bulk PBMC T cells (not recorded which). The clonotype comes from a woman in her 50s in good health. The CDR3 sequence is CASSPLFRAGYTF. Combining the CDR3 with reference TRBV3-1 and TRBJ1-2 gives the whole variable domain DTAVSQTPKYLVTQMGNDKSIKCEQNLGHDTMYWYKQDSKKFLKIMFSYNNKELIINETVPNRFSPKSPDKAHLNLHINSLELGDSAVYFCASSPLFRAGYTFGSGTRLTVV.